The entry that follows covers one TCR beta chain sequence. The antigen remains unidentified. This entry is derived from a study of T cell responses to AZD1222 COVID-19 vaccine. Study-wide results and limits: Donors skewed white British and female; clonal diversity was possibly underestimated.

Clones were sequenced by immunoSEQ multiplex PCR, and TCRdb holds only the in-frame ones, with some missing. The sample carries 90,000 to 120,000 clones, around nine tenths recorded once. Germline CDR1 reads LNHDA; CDR2 reads SQIVND (reference sequence). This CDR3 spans 12 amino acids. V was clipped by 9 bases and J by 4 bases, with 12 bases between them. This receptor was identified in an adult in good health. This chain connects TRBV19 to TRBJ1-1, with D possibly matching TRBD1 (5 bases). The material sequenced was peripheral blood, taken on day 0 of AZD1222 vaccination. Here the CDR3 DNA reads TGTGCCAGCGGGGGGTTGGGCACTGAAGCTTTCTTT. Translated: CASGGLGTEAFF.